A single sample is the source of the 24 T cell receptor beta chains below, sequenced in a study of shared clonotypes between healthy human individuals. Assay: immunoSEQ multiplex PCR; the TCRdb copy retains only in-frame clones and omits some. Of 2 million or so clones listed, 85% to 95% are singletons. The specimen was naive CD4+ T cells sorted from blood. Subset reported: CD45RA+ positively selected. These receptors were taken from a young man in good health.

This chain links TRBV7-2 with TRBJ2-7, with TRBD1 identical over 7 bases. CDR3 size: 15 residues. Germline loops: CDR1 SGHTA, CDR2 FQGNSA. The V gene end was trimmed by 1 base and the J gene end by 4 bases; junction bases not matched to a gene: 7. Written as DNA, the CDR3 is TGTGCCAGCAGCTTAGGTCAGGGGGAAGTTTACGAGCAGTACTTC. This gives the protein CASSLGQGEVYEQYF. The full variable domain, its missing parts supplied by reference TRBV7-2 and TRBJ2-7, is GAGVSQSPSNKVTEKGKDVELRCDPISGHTALYWYRQSLGQGLEFLIYFQGNSAPDKSGLPSDRFSAERTGGSVSTLTIQRTQQEDSAVYLCASSLGQGEVYEQYFGPGTRLTVT.

This clone was observed a single time. The identical CDR3 is also encoded by other nucleotide sequences in the sample. The rearrangement joins TRBV30 to TRBJ2-5, with unresolved D. Trimming stripped 1 base from V and 1 base from J, with 7 bases between. Germline CDR1 reads GTSNPN; CDR2 reads SVGIG (reference sequence). The CDR3 is 13 amino acids. The CDR3 region is CAWSGGSQETQYF. The CDR3 bases are TGTGCCTGGAGTGGGGGTTCCCAAGAGACCCAGTACTTC. Looking up the rest from reference TRBV30 and TRBJ2-5 gives the full variable domain: SQTIHQWPATLVQPVGSPLSLECTVEGTSNPNLYWYRQAAGRGLQLLFYSVGIGQISSEVPQNLSASRPQDRQFILSSKKLLLSDSGFYLCAWSGGSQETQYFGPGTRLLVL.

The chain uses TRBV30 and TRBJ1-6; 7 nucleotides align to TRBD1. V shed 8 bases, J shed 7 bases, and the junction held 8 bases outside the gene matches. The CDR3 has 13 residues. CDR1 and CDR2 from the germline V gene are GTSNPN and SVGIG (reference sequence). The CDR3 nucleotides read TGTGCCGCGGGACAGACCTCGAATTCACCCCTCCACTTT. This gives the protein CAAGQTSNSPLHF.

The chain carries TRBV30 and TRBJ1-5; D perhaps matches TRBD1 (5 bases). V was trimmed by 0 bases and J by 2 bases, leaving 14 bases between them. The CDR3 length is 16 residues. CDR1 is GTSNPN, CDR2 SVGIG, per germline (reference sequence). The CDR3 DNA follows: TGTGCCTGGAGTGTCTCCAGGGCGGGCGGCAATCAGCCCCAGCATTTT. This codes for CAWSVSRAGGNQPQHF.

The chain recombines TRBV6-5 with TRBJ1-2, with 8 nucleotides matching TRBD1. The CDR3 sequence is 13 residues long. Germline V gene sequence: CDR1 MNHEY, CDR2 SVGAGI. J gave up 2 bases and V 9 bases, and 5 bases lay outside the gene matches. The CDR3 bases are TGTGCCAGTGGACAGGGTCTGAACTATGGCTACACCTTC. Its protein product is CASGQGLNYGYTF.

The DNA for the CDR3 is TGTGCCATCAGCAGACTAGAAAGCACAGATACGCAGTATTTT. It yields the protein CAISRLESTDTQYF. The gene calls are TRBV10-3 and TRBJ2-3; tentatively, D is TRBD2 (6 bases). The V end lost 6 bases, the J end lost 0 bases, and 10 bases lay between the germline ends. Per germline, CDR1 ENHRY and CDR2 SYGVKD. The CDR3 is 14 amino acids.

The chain is built from TRBV6-5 and TRBJ2-1, with no clear D. The CDR3 is 15 residues long. Deletions cut 0 bases from V and 10 bases from J, with 16 bases between. Germline-derived CDR1 and CDR2 are MNHEY and SVGAGI. DNA for the CDR3: TGTGCCAGCAGTTACTCGGGGAATACGGCAGAGGAGCAGTTCTTC. As protein: CASSYSGNTAEEQFF.

V is TRBV6-6 and J is TRBJ2-7; no definite D call. Germline CDR1 is MNHNY and CDR2 is SVGAGI (reference sequence). Trimming left V 6 bases short and J 2 bases short, with 14 bases between. The CDR3 consists of 14 residues. CDR3 amino acids: CASSSGPIPYEQYF. The CDR3 nucleotides are TGTGCCAGCAGCTCCGGACCGATTCCCTACGAGCAGTACTTC.

The chain links TRBV1 to TRBJ2-7; the table's TRBD2 call for D was not verified on the DNA. TRBV1 is an annotated pseudogene. This CDR3 region has 18 residues. CDR3 region: CTSSQMGSRTSLTYEQYF. In DNA, the CDR3 is TGCACCAGCAGCCAAATGGGGTCCCGGACTAGCCTAACCTACGAGCAGTACTTC.

The chain combines TRBV7-9 with TRBJ1-6; the match to TRBD1 covers 8 bases. V shed 4 bases, J shed 8 bases, and the junction held 10 bases outside the gene matches. Germline assignment: CDR1 SEHNR and CDR2 FQNEAQ (reference sequence). The CDR3 runs 16 residues. CDR3 amino acids: CASSSGVRGRDSPLHF. In DNA form, the CDR3 reads TGTGCCAGCAGCTCCGGGGTCAGGGGGCGCGATTCACCCCTCCACTTT.

Here the CDR3 reads CASSVEGGWTDTQYF. The CDR3, as DNA: TGTGCCAGCAGCGTAGAGGGAGGGTGGACAGATACGCAGTATTTT. V and J are TRBV9 and TRBJ2-3; TRBD2 matches 7 bases. V gave up 0 bases and J gave up 3 bases; unmatched junction bases: 4. Germline V lookup: CDR1 SGDLS, CDR2 YYNGEE. This CDR3 comprises 15 residues.

The chain couples TRBV10-3 to TRBJ1-3; the D is unclear. Germline CDR1 is ENHRY and CDR2 is SYGVKD. The CDR3 consists of 13 residues. V was trimmed by 11 bases and J by 0 bases, leaving 11 bases between them. Here the CDR3 reads CAAGWVSGNTIYF. The CDR3 DNA reads as TGTGCCGCTGGATGGGTCTCTGGAAACACCATATATTTT.

The chain joins TRBV10-3 to TRBJ1-2; D is unresolved. V was pared by 8 bases and J by 6 bases, with 19 bases between. Germline V gene data show CDR1 as ENHRY and CDR2 as SYGVKD. This CDR3 is built from 14 residues. The CDR3: CAIAEPGKEDGYTF. In nucleotides, the CDR3 is TGTGCCATCGCCGAACCGGGCAAAGAGGATGGCTACACCTTC.

CDR3 residues: CASSRTFGQSSYNSPLHF. The CDR3 nucleotides are TGTGCCAGCAGCCGGACCTTCGGACAGAGCTCCTATAATTCACCCCTCCACTTT. The chain joins TRBV7-9 to TRBJ1-6; D is possibly TRBD1 (6 bases). CDR3 length: 18 amino acids. V lost 5 bases and J lost 0, with 17 bases in between. Germline CDR1 and CDR2: SEHNR and FQNEAQ (reference sequence).

This chain connects TRBV7-4 to TRBJ2-7; D possibly uses TRBD1 or TRBD2 (5 bases each). CDR1 is SGHVT, CDR2 SQSDAQ, per germline. V was pared by 4 bases and J by 1 base, with 17 bases between. CDR3 size: 16 residues. CDR3 protein: CASSWGVLGDSYEQYF. The CDR3 nucleotides read TGTGCCAGCAGCTGGGGAGTTTTGGGGGATTCCTACGAGCAGTACTTC.

The gene calls are TRBV10-1 and TRBJ2-4; the D is unclear. The CDR3 loop spans 13 amino acids. The germline V and J ends were trimmed by 3 bases and 15 bases, with 18 bases remaining between them. Germline CDR1 is WNHNN and CDR2 is SYGVQD (reference sequence). In DNA, the CDR3 is TGCGCCAGCAGTGACGAACCCCCCGGTAGACTGTACTTC. Its translation: CASSDEPPGRLYF.

As regards this clone: The final CDR3 position lacks the conserved phenylalanine or tryptophan, pointing to a likely read error. The limits of the CDR3 on the DNA are not certain, so only TCRdb's listed CDR3 is given. V gene TRBV3-1 (or the pseudogene TRBV3-2) combines with J gene TRBJ1-4. The germline V gene encodes CDR1 LGHDT and CDR2 YNNKEL (reference sequence). The CDR3 totals 8 residues, both ends included. The CDR3 reads CASSRGVV.

This clone was counted once. This chain connects TRBV7-9 to TRBJ1-6, with a possible D match to TRBD1 (6 bases). Germline CDR1 reads SEHNR; CDR2 reads FQNEAQ (reference sequence). The V end lost 5 bases, the J end lost 8 bases, and 10 bases lay between the germline ends. There are 13 residues in the CDR3. Here the CDR3 reads CASSRYRDSPLHF. For the CDR3, the DNA is TGTGCCAGCAGCCGCTACAGGGATTCACCCCTCCACTTT.

This sequence joins TRBV30 and TRBJ1-3; D remains ambiguous. The CDR3 is 16 amino acids. Per the germline V gene, CDR1 is GTSNPN and CDR2 is SVGIG (reference sequence). The ends were cut back, 5 bases at V and 4 bases at J, with 21 bases in the middle. The CDR3 here is CAWRQIPAGGGNTIYF. As DNA, the CDR3 is TGTGCCTGGCGCCAGATCCCGGCAGGTGGAGGAAACACCATATATTTT.

As to this clone: This sample includes further DNA sequences coding for the same CDR3. The chain uses TRBV10-3 and TRBJ1-4, with D unclear. The germline V gene encodes CDR1 ENHRY and CDR2 SYGVKD. V lost 0 bases and J 8 bases, leaving 4 bases between the germline ends. This CDR3 is 12 amino acids long. As DNA, the CDR3 is TGTGCCATCAGTGAGTCGGGCGAAAAACTGTTTTTT. It specifies CAISESGEKLFF.

This chain joins TRBV5-4 and TRBJ1-2, with unresolved D. This CDR3 has 14 residues. V shed 2 bases and J shed 6 bases, with 14 bases lying between them. Germline values: CDR1 SGHNT, CDR2 YYREEE (reference sequence). CDR3 loop: CASSLDRVANGYTF. Written as DNA, the CDR3 is TGTGCCAGCAGCTTAGATCGAGTTGCGAATGGCTACACCTTC.

This clone was seen a handful of times. The rearrangement joins TRBV10-1 to TRBJ1-2; tentatively, D is TRBD1 (6 bases). CDR1 and CDR2 (germline): WNHNN, SYGVQD (reference sequence). Trimming left V 8 bases short and J 3 bases short, with 13 bases between. The CDR3 is 13 residues long. Written as DNA, the CDR3 is TGCGCCAGCGAGCAGGGGCCAGACTATGGCTACACCTTC. It yields the protein CASEQGPDYGYTF.

This rearrangement joins TRBV15 to TRBJ1-5, with unresolved D. Germline loops: CDR1 LNHNV, CDR2 YYDKDF (reference sequence). V was clipped by 4 bases and J by 6 bases, with 7 bases between them. The CDR3 is 12 residues long. The DNA of the CDR3 is TGTGCCACCAGCACTTCAGGTCAGCCCCAGCATTTT. Amino acids: CATSTSGQPQHF.

The count of this clone is one. This chain joins TRBV4-1 and TRBJ2-7; 8 bases fit TRBD1. This CDR3 has 14 residues. Trimming removed 4 bases from V and 0 bases from J; junction bases left unmatched: 2. Germline V gene sequence: CDR1 MGHRA, CDR2 YSYEKL. CDR3 bases: TGCGCCAGCAGCCCCGGGACAGGCTCCTACGAGCAGTACTTC. Amino acids: CASSPGTGSYEQYF.